The clone carrying this T cell receptor (beta chain) was counted once. Per the study methods: By means of reference gene primer amplification, nucleated cell counts were estimated. Sequencing used immunoSEQ multiplex PCR; TCRdb keeps in-frame clones, though not all of them. That table gives V, J and clone size, and the DNA gave D and trimming. This table holds 20,000 to 25,000 clones, around 90% found once. The data were taken from a study of blood T cell repertoires in COVID-19. Germline V gene sequence: CDR1 MNHNY, CDR2 SVGAGI (reference sequence). The length of the CDR3 is 12 residues. V shed 2 bases and J 9 bases; nucleotides not matched to a gene: 3.

This chain uses TRBV6-6 with TRBJ1-1, with 7 bases matching TRBD1. The material sequenced was peripheral blood. This receptor was obtained from a woman aged 80 or over with active COVID-19. Here the CDR3 reads CASSYRTGQAFF. The CDR3 DNA is TGTGCCAGCAGTTACCGGACAGGCCAAGCTTTCTTT.